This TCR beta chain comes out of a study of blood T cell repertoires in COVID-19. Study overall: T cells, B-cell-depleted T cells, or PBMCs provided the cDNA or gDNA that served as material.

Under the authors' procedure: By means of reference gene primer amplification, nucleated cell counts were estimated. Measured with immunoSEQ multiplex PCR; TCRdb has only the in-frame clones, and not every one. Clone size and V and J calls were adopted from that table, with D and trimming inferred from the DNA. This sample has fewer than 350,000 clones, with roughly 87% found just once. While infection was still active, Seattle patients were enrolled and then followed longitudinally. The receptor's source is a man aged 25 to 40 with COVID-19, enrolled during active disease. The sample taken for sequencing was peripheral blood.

CDR3 protein: CASSDSRTGNSPLHF. DNA for the CDR3: TGTGCCAGCAGTGACTCAAGGACAGGGAATTCACCCCTCCACTTT. The rearrangement uses TRBV6-4 and TRBJ1-6; 8 bases align to TRBD1. Trimming at V came to 0 bases and at J to 7 bases, leaving 2 bases not matched to a gene. CDR1 is MRHNA, CDR2 SNTAGT, per germline. This CDR3 region has 15 residues.